The rows below give T cell receptor beta chains drawn from one sample of a study of blood T cell repertoires in COVID-19. The repertoire was sequenced with immunoSEQ multiplex PCR; TCRdb's copy has only in-frame clones and lacks some. Here the sample spans roughly 380,000 clones, roughly 86% being singletons. Specimen: PBMCs or T cells enriched from blood (not recorded which). These receptors were obtained from a woman in her thirties who had been exposed to COVID-19. Each CDR3 is given with its conserved first and last residue. A D gene is named only where the DNA matches it firmly. The listing skips clone size in some rows; elsewhere it reads once, few, many or a size class.

J	V	size	D	DNA	CDR3
TRBJ1-3	TRBV25-1	NA	NA	TGTGCCAGCAGTGCCTACCCCGGGACTGGAAACACCATATATTTT	CASSAYPGTGNTIYF
TRBJ2-1	TRBV24-1	NA	TRBD1	TGTGCCACCAGTGATTTAGGCAGGGGGCATGAGCAGTTCTTC	CATSDLGRGHEQFF
TRBJ2-1	TRBV15	once	TRBD1	TGTGCCACCAGCAGGGCTTCCGGGACAGCCGGCCGCCAGGTCTTC	CATSRASGTAGRQVF
TRBJ2-1	TRBV5-1	NA	NA	TGCGCCAGCAGCCCCGGGCGGGGTGCGGGGTACAATGAGCAGTTCTTC	CASSPGRGAGYNEQFF
TRBJ1-1	TRBV28	NA	NA	TGTGCCAGCAGCCTAAACGGACACTATGAAGCTTTCTTT	CASSLNGHYEAFF
TRBJ2-7	TRBV27	NA	TRBD2	TGTGCCAGCAGTTTATCATCCCGGGGAGGGTACTACGAGCAGTACTTC	CASSLSSRGGYYEQYF
TRBJ2-5	TRBV6-6	NA	NA	TGTGCCAGCAGTCTTTCGGGGGTAGGGGAAGAGACCCAGTACTTC	CASSLSGVGEETQYF
TRBJ1-1	TRBV29-1	NA	NA	TGCAGCCATCCAGGGTCGGAGAACACTGAAGCTTTCTTT	CSHPGSENTEAFF
TRBJ1-6	TRBV7-9	NA	TRBD1	TGTGCCAGCAGCGGGACAGGGGGACCGTATAATTCACCCCTCCACTTT	CASSGTGGPYNSPLHF
TRBJ1-1	TRBV7-9	NA	NA	TGTGCCAGCAGCTTTAGTGAGGACACTGAAGCTTTCTTT	CASSFSEDTEAFF
TRBJ2-5	TRBV27	NA	NA	TGTGCCAGCATTTGGCGGGGTGCCCAGTACTTC	CASIWRGAQYF
TRBJ1-1	TRBV4-1	NA	NA	TGCGCCAGCAGCCAAGGGGGAAAGGGGACTGAAGCTTTCTTT	CASSQGGKGTEAFF
TRBJ2-3	TRBV19	few	NA	TGTGCCAGTAGTTTGTACACAGATACGCAGTATTTT	CASSLYTDTQYF
TRBJ1-4	TRBV25-1	NA	NA	TGTGCCAGCAGTGAAGCCGGGAAAAATGAAAAACTGTTTTTT	CASSEAGKNEKLFF
TRBJ2-4	TRBV11-3	NA	NA	TGTGCCAGCAGCCGGACAGAGACTATAGCCAAAAACATTCAGTACTTC	CASSRTETIAKNIQYF
TRBJ2-5	TRBV27	NA	TRBD1	TGTGCCACCCATGGGGTACAGGGGTCCCAAGAGACCCAGTACTTC	CATHGVQGSQETQYF
TRBJ1-2	TRBV19	NA	NA	TGTGCCAGTAAGGGGCAGGGCGTTAACTATGGCTACACCTTC	CASKGQGVNYGYTF
TRBJ2-1	TRBV28	NA	TRBD2	TGTGCCAGCAGGAGACTAGCGGTGTACAATGAGCAGTTCTTC	CASRRLAVYNEQFF
TRBJ1-1	TRBV11-3	NA	NA	TGTGCCAGCAGCGTACGACAGGTTGAAGCTTTCTTT	CASSVRQVEAFF
TRBJ2-3	TRBV28	NA	TRBD2	TGTGCCAGCAGTGAGGGACTAGCGGGAGGGCGCGTAGGCACAGATACGCAGTATTTT	CASSEGLAGGRVGTDTQYF
TRBJ1-4	TRBV15	NA	NA	TGTGCCACCAGCAGAGCGGTTCAGGCCTCTGATGAAAAACTGTTTTTT	CATSRAVQASDEKLFF
TRBJ1-6	TRBV5-1	few	TRBD1	TGCGCCAGCCGGGACAGGGATAATTCACCCCTCCACTTT	CASRDRDNSPLHF
TRBJ1-3	TRBV9	NA	TRBD1	TGTGCCAGCAGCGCGGACAGGGCACCTCTTGGAAACACCATATATTTT	CASSADRAPLGNTIYF
TRBJ1-3	TRBV28	once	NA	TGTGCCAGCAGTTCAGACTTCTTCACCATATATTTT	CASSSDFFTIYF
TRBJ2-1	TRBV5-1	once	TRBD2	TGCGCCAGCAGAGAAGCGGGAGACTACAATGAGCAGTTCTTC	CASREAGDYNEQFF
TRBJ1-5	TRBV30	NA	NA	TGTGCCTGGAGTTCAGGGATAGATCAGCCCCAGCATTTT	CAWSSGIDQPQHF
TRBJ2-1	TRBV7-2	NA	TRBD2	TGTGCCAGCAGGTTTAGCGGGGGTTACAATGAGCAGTTCTTC	CASRFSGGYNEQFF
TRBJ1-2	TRBV14	NA	NA	TGTGCCAGCAGCCAAGTGGCGGGGTATGGCTACACCTTC	CASSQVAGYGYTF
TRBJ1-6	TRBV6-1	NA	NA	TGTGCCAGCAGTGGTGACAGGATTGGGGTATATAATTCACCCCTCCACTTT	CASSGDRIGVYNSPLHF
TRBJ2-1	TRBV19	once	TRBD2	TGTGCCAGTAGTACCTCCGGGACTATATCGTTCTTC	CASSTSGTISFF
TRBJ2-5	TRBV28	NA	TRBD2	TGTGCCAGCAGTATAGGGACTACCGTTCTAACCCAGTACTTC	CASSIGTTVLTQYF
TRBJ2-1	TRBV27	NA	TRBD1	TGTGCCAGCACCCTTTCCGGGACAGGGTTTAATGAGCAGTTCTTC	CASTLSGTGFNEQFF
TRBJ1-5	TRBV19	NA	NA	TGTGCCAGTAGTATAGAGATGGCGGACAATCAGCCCCAGCATTTT	CASSIEMADNQPQHF
TRBJ2-1	TRBV4-1	NA	TRBD2	TGCGCCAGCAGCCAAGATTCGGCTAGCGGAGGGAGCTCCTACAATGAGCAGTTCTTC	CASSQDSASGGSSYNEQFF